This entry lists 10 T cell receptor beta chains sequenced from one sample in a study of T cells after yellow fever vaccination (dated by TCRdb to about 2019). The meaning of the sample's treatment or condition label: live attenuated yellow fever vaccine strain. Preparation of the library involved 5' RACE. Sequencing was carried out with an Illumina NovaSeq 6000. Clones were called with MiXCR by TCRdb after fastp trimmed the public reads at Q25, and only in-frame beta chains were retained. Rows merge per CDR3 protein into single entries with the most common DNA and genes. Within this sample are some 300,000 distinct CDR3 sequences, with about 11% of them counted one time only. Of the sample, 3.3% falls within the top ten clones. Sequences were derived from CD4+ T cells sorted from PBMCs, sampled 45 days after the yellow fever booster vaccination. The receptors derive from a man younger than 35 who received the YFV17D yellow fever vaccine.

V is TRBV6-5 and J is TRBJ2-5; 9 nucleotides match TRBD1. The trim removed 6 bases at V and 3 bases at J, leaving 2 bases unmatched. CDR1 is MNHEY, CDR2 SVGAGI, per germline. The CDR3 length is 13 residues. The CDR3 DNA is TGTGCCAGCAGGGGGACAGGGAAAGAGACCCAGTACTTC. It translates to CASRGTGKETQYF.

This clonotype occurred a few times. This chain joins TRBV5-1 and TRBJ2-2; tentatively, D is TRBD2 (5 bases). Deletions cut 2 bases from V and 0 bases from J, with 8 bases between. From germline, CDR1 is SGHRS and CDR2 YFSETQ. This CDR3 region has 15 residues. Here the CDR3 reads CASSFRGSNTGELFF. CDR3 DNA sequence: TGCGCCAGCAGCTTCCGGGGTTCGAACACCGGGGAGCTGTTTTTT.

CDR3: CAFSGQGPFDQPQHF. The DNA of the CDR3 is TGTGCCTTCTCGGGACAGGGACCCTTCGATCAGCCCCAGCATTTT. The genes are TRBV10-3 and TRBJ1-5; 9 bases are a match to TRBD1. The CDR3 runs 15 residues. With 11 bases clipped from V and 5 bases from J, the junction kept 13 bases outside the gene matches. Germline V CDR1 and CDR2: ENHRY, SYGVKD.

The rearrangement uses TRBV12-3 or TRBV12-4 and TRBJ2-3, with 8 positions matching TRBD2. The trim removed 8 bases at V and 5 bases at J, leaving 6 bases unmatched. This CDR3 is built from 13 residues. The CDR3 nucleotides are TGTGCCAGCTCTCGGCGGGGGGAAGATACGCAGTATTTT. Its protein is CASSRRGEDTQYF.

The chain joins TRBV2 to TRBJ1-5; D unresolved. Germline-derived CDR1 and CDR2 are SNHLY and FYNNEI. The length of the CDR3 is 17 residues. V lost 1 base and J lost 7, with 20 bases in between. The CDR3 nucleotides read TGTGCCAGCAGTGAAGGAAATCGAGTGAGGGATGCACAGCCCCAGCATTTT. The encoded protein is CASSEGNRVRDAQPQHF.

Ten or more counts support this clonotype. This chain connects TRBV5-5 to TRBJ1-4; 9 nucleotides line up with TRBD1. CDR1 SGHKS and CDR2 YYEKEE come from the germline V gene (reference sequence). CDR3 length: 14 residues. Trimming cost V 5 bases and J 8 bases; bases outside gene matches: 7. The CDR3 protein is CASSPRTGEEKLFF. In DNA, the CDR3 is TGTGCCAGCAGTCCCAGGACAGGGGAAGAAAAACTGTTTTTT.

This clonotype appeared many times. The chain combines TRBV12-3 or TRBV12-4 with TRBJ2-5; a possible D gene is TRBD1 (6 bases). The CDR3 extends over 13 amino acids. With 7 bases removed from V and 5 bases from J, the gap between germline ends came to 14 bases. CDR3 protein: CASTRGGGETQYF. The CDR3 DNA is TGTGCCAGCACCCGAGGGGGTGGGGAGACCCAGTACTTC.

J is TRBJ2-2 and V is TRBV7-2; D is ambiguous. Germline values: CDR1 SGHTA, CDR2 FQGNSA. This CDR3 contains 12 residues. Trimming cost V 5 bases and J 16 bases, with 17 bases left between them. The CDR3 bases are TGTGCCAGCAGCCCACGACCCGGTCTGCCGTTTTTT. Amino acids: CASSPRPGLPFF. The full variable domain, its missing parts supplied by reference TRBV7-2 and TRBJ2-2, is GAGVSQSPSNKVTEKGKDVELRCDPISGHTALYWYRQSLGQGLEFLIYFQGNSAPDKSGLPSDRFSAERTGGSVSTLTIQRTQQEDSAVYLCASSPRPGLPFFGEGSRLTVL.

There are a few counts of this clonotype. The J gene is TRBJ2-5, the V gene TRBV6-2 or TRBV6-3; 7 nucleotides line up with TRBD1. Trimming at V came to 7 bases and at J to 2 bases, leaving 7 bases not matched to a gene. This CDR3 spans 14 amino acids. Per germline, CDR1 MNHEY and CDR2 SVGEGT. The CDR3 region is CASMYLGQQETQYF. DNA for the CDR3: TGTGCCAGCATGTATCTGGGACAGCAAGAGACCCAGTACTTC.

The chain links TRBV24-1 to TRBJ2-1; 8 bases match TRBD1. Per the germline V gene, CDR1 is KGHDR and CDR2 is SFDVKD. V dropped 0 bases and J dropped 5; count of bases not matched to a gene: 8. This CDR3 is built from 17 residues. CDR3 loop: CATSDLWSGTGNNEQFF. The DNA for the CDR3 is TGTGCCACCAGTGATTTGTGGTCGGGGACAGGCAACAATGAGCAGTTCTTC.